This T cell receptor beta chain was identified in a study of cytomegalovirus exposure and HLA in healthy donors. Overall study context: An earlier analysis identified fewer than 130 million unique TCR beta sequences in about 200 million T cells. The study, taken as a whole, reports: Reportedly, fewer N-insertions than the approximately 610-donor mean appeared in an Asian-associated ancestry cluster in a later analysis. Prior analysis indicated that the majority of TCR beta V segments exhibited productivity approximately 90% or approximately 30% of the time. In a later analysis, TCR beta V- and J-gene trimming showed a link to a missense DCLRE1C variant.

The CDR3 is 13 residues long. Germline V gene data show CDR1 as SGHRS and CDR2 as YFSETQ. A multiplex PCR was run with 60 Vbeta primers and 13 Jbeta primers. Assay: immunoSEQ multiplex PCR; the TCRdb copy retains only in-frame clones and omits some. Here the sample spans around 150,000 clones, around 75% being singletons. As to this clone: Its antigen is not known. One junction end disagrees with the germline gene, perhaps due to a read error.

Sequences were obtained from PBMCs. The sequence was collected from a man younger than 30 in good health and CMV-seropositive. The rearrangement joins TRBV5-1 to TRBJ1-2; TRBD1 might be the D (5 bases). In DNA form, the CDR3 reads TGCGCCAGCAGCCCCAGGGATACCTATGGCCACACCTTC. Residues: CASSPRDTYGHTF.